These 19 T cell receptor beta chains share one sample of origin, sequenced in a study of blood T cell repertoires in COVID-19. The table came from immunoSEQ multiplex PCR; TCRdb's copy has only in-frame clones and leaves some out. This sample has more than 100,000 clones, with nearly 90% found just once. The sequenced sample consisted of peripheral blood. The receptor set was obtained from a man aged 50-60 years in a cohort sampled during active COVID-19.

The chain has TRBV3-1 (or the pseudogene TRBV3-2) and TRBJ2-7; 8 bases agree with TRBD2. The V and J ends lost 0 bases and 3 bases, in that order; junction bases with no gene match: 7. Germline V CDR1 and CDR2: LGHDT, YNNKEL (reference sequence). This CDR3 contains 16 residues. The chain's CDR3 is CASSQDPQRGIYEQYV. CDR3 DNA: TGTGCCAGCAGCCAAGACCCCCAGCGGGGGATCTACGAGCAGTACGTC.

The chain combines TRBV28 with TRBJ1-1; D gene uncertain. The CDR3 loop spans 13 amino acids. Trimming stripped 4 bases from V and 3 bases from J, with 9 bases between. Germline-derived CDR1 and CDR2 are MDHEN and SYDVKM. The CDR3: CASSSGVYTEAFF. In DNA, the CDR3 is TGTGCCAGCAGTTCTGGAGTTTACACTGAAGCTTTCTTT.

The gene calls are TRBV25-1 and TRBJ1-4, with 8 positions matching TRBD1. With 3 bases clipped from V and 8 bases from J, the junction kept 5 bases outside the gene matches. CDR1 and CDR2 (germline): MGHDK, SYGVNS. CDR3 length: 14 residues. This chain's CDR3 is CASSEDRATEKLFF. The DNA of the CDR3 is TGTGCCAGCAGTGAGGACAGGGCCACGGAAAAACTGTTTTTT. Looking up the rest from reference TRBV25-1 and TRBJ1-4 gives the full variable domain: EADIYQTPRYLVIGTGKKITLECSQTMGHDKMYWYQQDPGMELHLIHYSYGVNSTEKGDLSSESTVSRIRTEHFPLTLESARPSHTSQYLCASSEDRATEKLFFGSGTQLSVL.

V is TRBV29-1 and J is TRBJ2-7, with 10 nucleotides matching TRBD1. V was clipped by 3 bases and J by 6 bases; unmatched bases: 8. CDR1 is SQVTM, CDR2 ANQGSEA, per germline. The CDR3 consists of 14 residues. This chain's CDR3 is CSVDLGQGFFEQYF. The CDR3 nucleotides are TGCAGCGTTGATCTGGGACAGGGGTTTTTCGAGCAGTACTTC.

V gene TRBV7-9 combines with J gene TRBJ2-5, with TRBD2 matching 7 bases. Germline lookup yields CDR1 SEHNR and CDR2 FQNEAQ (reference sequence). CDR3 length: 17 amino acids. After removal of 3 bases from V and 2 bases from J, the junction contained 12 bases not matched to a gene. This CDR3 is CASSFARGPGGQETQYF. As DNA, the CDR3 is TGTGCCAGCAGCTTTGCCCGGGGTCCGGGGGGACAAGAGACCCAGTACTTC.

This clone was seen more than once but under ten times. V gene TRBV29-1 combines with J gene TRBJ1-1; D unresolved. In germline, CDR1 is SQVTM, CDR2 ANQGSEA. The V gene lost 7 bases and the J gene lost 5 bases, with 11 bases spanning the gap. CDR3 length: 11 amino acids. The DNA of the CDR3 is TGCAGCGCCGTAACGGAGACTGAAGCTTTCTTT. Protein product: CSAVTETEAFF.

In its sample, this clone was seen a few times. The chain combines TRBV6-2 or TRBV6-3 with TRBJ1-1; D is perhaps TRBD1 (6 bases). The CDR3 spans 12 residues. Trimming shortened V by 4 bases and J by 7 bases, and 10 bases separated the two germline ends. Germline V gives CDR1 MNHEY, CDR2 SVGEGT. Here the CDR3 DNA reads TGTGCCAGCAGTTTTGCAGGGGATGAAGCTTTCTTT. Translation gives CASSFAGDEAFF.

Details on this clone: The identical CDR3 is also encoded by other nucleotide sequences in the sample. The chain couples TRBV20-1 to TRBJ2-5; no clear D gene. The CDR3 runs to 11 residues. Trimming took 0 bases from V and 4 from J, leaving 3 bases between them. Germline V gene data show CDR1 as DFQATT and CDR2 as SNEGSKA (reference sequence). The CDR3 DNA sequence: TGCAGTGCTAGAGATCGAGAGACCCAGTACTTC. It codes for CSARDRETQYF.

The CDR3, as DNA: TGTGCCAGCAGTTATTCGTTAGGGGCCGGGGGGACCCAGTACTTC. The encoded protein is CASSYSLGAGGTQYF. The chain links TRBV6-5 to TRBJ2-5, with a weak D call TRBD2 (6 bases). The V end lost 3 bases, the J end lost 7 bases, and 18 bases lay between the germline ends. CDR3 size: 15 residues. Germline values: CDR1 MNHEY, CDR2 SVGAGI.

The CDR3 coding sequence is TGTGCCAGCTCAACGCCACAGGGTGGTGGGGCCAACGTCCTGACTTTC. Translated: CASSTPQGGGANVLTF. This chain uses TRBV18 with TRBJ2-6; TRBD1 is a possible D gene (6 bases). CDR1 KGHSH and CDR2 LQKENI come from the germline V gene. This CDR3 has 16 amino acids. The V gene lost 5 bases and the J gene lost 3 bases, with 14 bases spanning the gap.

The chain recombines TRBV18 with TRBJ2-4, with 8 bases aligning to TRBD1. CDR1 is KGHSH and CDR2 is LQKENI in the germline V gene. The CDR3 extends over 15 amino acids. J lost 7 bases, V lost 2 bases, and 7 bases had no gene match. CDR3 amino acids: CASSPGQGAGNIQYF. As DNA, the CDR3 is TGTGCCAGCTCACCAGGCCAGGGGGCAGGGAACATTCAGTACTTC.

This chain joins TRBV7-9 and TRBJ2-1; TRBD2 agrees at 8 bases. The CDR3 sequence is 15 residues long. Germline lookup yields CDR1 SEHNR and CDR2 FQNEAQ (reference sequence). The V gene end was trimmed by 4 bases and the J gene end by 1 base; junction bases not matched to a gene: 3. The CDR3 nucleotides read TGTGCCAGCAGCTCCGGGACTAGTTCCTACAATGAGCAGTTCTTC. It translates to CASSSGTSSYNEQFF.

The chain joins TRBV28 to TRBJ1-6, with 11 nucleotides matching TRBD1. Germline values: CDR1 MDHEN, CDR2 SYDVKM. The trim removed 4 bases at V and 8 bases at J, leaving 7 bases unmatched. The CDR3 covers 16 residues. CDR3 coding DNA: TGTGCCAGCAGTTCCACGGGGACAGGGGGAGATTCACCCCTCCACTTT. Its translation: CASSSTGTGGDSPLHF. Full variable domain (outside the CDR3, taken from reference TRBV28 and TRBJ1-6): DVKVTQSSRYLVKRTGEKVFLECVQDMDHENMFWYRQDPGLGLRLIYFSYDVKMKEKGDIPEGYSVSREKKERFSLILESASTNQTSMYLCASSSTGTGGDSPLHFGNGTRLTVT.

The chain couples TRBV11-3 to TRBJ2-6, with a possible D match to TRBD1 (6 bases). V lost 5 bases to trimming and J lost 2 bases, with 10 bases between them. CDR1 SGHNT and CDR2 YENEEA come from the germline V gene. The CDR3 runs 15 residues. The CDR3 here is CASSQGGPGANVLTF. In nucleotides, the CDR3 is TGTGCCAGCAGCCAAGGGGGTCCTGGGGCCAACGTCCTGACTTTC. Looking up the rest from reference TRBV11-3 and TRBJ2-6 gives the full variable domain: EAGVVQSPRYKIIEKKQPVAFWCNPISGHNTLYWYLQNLGQGPELLIRYENEEAVDDSQLPKDRFSAERLKGVDSTLKIQPAELGDSAVYLCASSQGGPGANVLTFGAGSRLTVL.

The chain combines TRBV20-1 with TRBJ1-2; the D is unclear. Germline loops: CDR1 DFQATT, CDR2 SNEGSKA (reference sequence). This CDR3 has 14 residues. Trimming left V 3 bases short and J 3 bases short, with 14 bases between. The CDR3 is CSASSSASDYGYTF. The CDR3 DNA reads as TGCAGTGCTAGTTCTTCTGCCAGTGACTATGGCTACACCTTC.

The chain combines TRBV6-5 with TRBJ1-2, with D tentatively TRBD1 (5 bases). The CDR3 is made up of 15 amino acids. Germline V gene lookup returns CDR1 MNHEY and CDR2 SVGAGI. Trimming stripped 8 bases from V and 6 bases from J, with 22 bases between. CDR3 sequence: CASRGMASGEDGYTF. The CDR3 nucleotides are TGTGCCAGCCGAGGAATGGCCTCGGGGGAAGATGGCTACACCTTC.

V and J are TRBV25-1 and TRBJ1-4; TRBD1 agrees at 9 bases. Germline CDR1 MGHDK, CDR2 SYGVNS. This CDR3 spans 15 amino acids. Germline trimming cut 6 bases from V and 7 bases from J; bases unmatched to any gene: 9. CDR3 residues: CASSVGGTGSEKLFF. The CDR3 DNA follows: TGTGCCAGCAGCGTAGGTGGGACAGGGAGTGAAAAACTGTTTTTT.

The chain links TRBV6-5 to TRBJ1-1; TRBD1 is a possible D gene (5 bases). Between the trimmed V and J ends, which lost 5 bases and 7 bases, there was a span of 11 bases. The CDR3 is 12 residues long. Germline-derived CDR1 and CDR2 are MNHEY and SVGAGI. The CDR3 DNA reads TGTGCCAGCAGTACGAAGGGGTTTGAAGCTTTCTTT. The encoded protein is CASSTKGFEAFF.

The chain has TRBV7-2 and TRBJ2-5; TRBD2 agrees at 7 bases. Germline values: CDR1 SGHTA, CDR2 FQGNSA. Trimming took 1 base from V and 1 from J; bases not matched to a gene: 3. The CDR3 runs 15 residues. The CDR3 spells CASSLVAGVQETQYF. Here the CDR3 DNA reads TGTGCCAGCAGCTTAGTGGCGGGAGTCCAAGAGACCCAGTACTTC.